This T cell receptor beta chain was profiled in a study of CD8 T cells in Susac syndrome. RNA amounts of about 0.5 to 1 ug underwent reverse transcription with random hexamers. immunoSEQ multiplex PCR amplified TCR beta CDR3 across 54 Vbeta, 13 Jbeta. Using its own MiXCR run on the immunoSEQ multiplex PCR reads, TCRdb lists one record per CDR3 protein. The profile shows roughly 200,000 distinct CDR3 sequences, 95% of them singletons. The V and J ends lost 4 bases and 3 bases, in that order; junction bases with no gene match: 7. This CDR3 is 15 amino acids long. In germline, CDR1 is SGHDN, CDR2 FVKESK. While serving as controls, healthy donors were matched for age and sex.

V usage is TRBV14 and J usage is TRBJ1-1; TRBD1 agrees at 8 bases. This sequence was found in a human donor in good health. Sequenced input: CD4+ T cells from PBMCs. Here the CDR3 DNA reads TGTGCCAGCAGCCTAAGCCCGACAGGGGACACTGAAGCTTTCTTT. As protein: CASSLSPTGDTEAFF.